The following is a T cell receptor beta chain sequence with its context. UMIs that included a 6-nucleotide sample barcode were added by template switching, which took place during cDNA synthesis. Reanalyzing the 5' RACE reads, TCRdb keeps one entry per CDR3 protein, without DNA. The sample table sets out about 99,000 distinct CDR3 sequences. Whole blood supplied total RNA, and T cells were not sorted. The data were obtained in a study of monozygotic twins with inflammatory bowel disease. Germline V gene sequence: CDR1 SGHNT, CDR2 YYREEE (reference sequence). This CDR3 contains 12 residues. The sample was blood. This sequence originates from a human donor with ulcerative colitis or Crohn's disease, or a healthy co-twin of an affected twin (not recorded which). The chain has TRBV5-4 and TRBJ2-5. CDR3 sequence reads: CASSLVSQTQYF.